This T cell receptor (beta chain) derives from a study of blood T cell repertoires in COVID-19 (TCRdb year 2020). In terms of the full investigation: Collaborator samples came from the United States, Italy and Spain and covered acute and convalescent phases of COVID-19. The repertoires were made available in a free public database intended to serve as a resource for research on the immune response to SARS-CoV-2. Deeply sampled blood TCRbeta repertoires from subjects exposed to, actively infected with, or recovered from COVID-19 were included in the dataset. Samples came from the ongoing ImmuneRACE study (first 160 participants) plus 1,254 subjects from 6 global collaborators. The prospective study material was composed of cDNA or gDNA derived from T cells, B-cell-depleted T cells, or PBMCs. Where available, HLA class I and class II types were taken from metadata supplied by the sample provider and were not determined by assay-based typing. The sample metadata nearly always contained a de-identified subject ID, COVID-19 status, age in years and sex. What the research found in general, with its limitations: How much clinical and demographic metadata was included differed by source and by participant, and the metadata was provided uncurated.

Collaborating institutions collected whole blood in K2EDTA tubes following their own protocols. For TCRbeta analysis, collaborator samples were shipped as frozen whole blood, as isolated PBMCs, or as DNA extracted from either sample type. CDR1 SGHRS and CDR2 YFSETQ are derived from the germline V gene. A distance of 15 bases separates the germline ends of V and J, which lose 4 bases and 0 bases respectively. Counted from cysteine to phenylalanine, this CDR3 has 16 amino acids. Left in the record is the CDR3 DNA by itself, 48 bases read in frame from the first base. As concerns this clone: Which antigen it targets is not known. The sample holds no much larger clone one base away, and base qualities are not on file.

TCRbeta CDR3 regions were amplified from genomic DNA by means of the immunoSEQ Assay, a bias-controlled multiplex PCR. The study's processing was this. The number of nucleated cells in each sample was estimated by amplification of reference gene primers within the assay. Sequence reads were collapsed and filtered to measure the absolute abundance of every unique TCRbeta CDR3 rearrangement. For each sample, productive Simpson clonality was calculated as the square root of Simpson's diversity index across productive rearrangements. Entries here come from immuneACCESS through TCRdb and include only in-frame sequences with V and J called. Some clones fail to appear in such tables; in the studies checked, an unresolved V gene covers under half of the shortfall, and the cause of the remainder is unknown. V and J calls and clone size are those listed in that table; D and trimming were worked out from the DNA. The sample yields about 110,000 clones; less than 85% were counted once. The ten most abundant clones make up 3% to 4.5% of the sample.

The TCR was taken from a woman over 75 with acute or convalescent COVID-19. The sample was peripheral blood. The sequence is built from TRBV5-1 and TRBJ2-3, with a weak D call of TRBD1 (6 bases match). The sequence in DNA is TGCGCCAGCAGCCCCACGGATGGGGGCAGCACAGATACGCAGTATTTT. It translates as CASSPTDGGSTDTQYF.